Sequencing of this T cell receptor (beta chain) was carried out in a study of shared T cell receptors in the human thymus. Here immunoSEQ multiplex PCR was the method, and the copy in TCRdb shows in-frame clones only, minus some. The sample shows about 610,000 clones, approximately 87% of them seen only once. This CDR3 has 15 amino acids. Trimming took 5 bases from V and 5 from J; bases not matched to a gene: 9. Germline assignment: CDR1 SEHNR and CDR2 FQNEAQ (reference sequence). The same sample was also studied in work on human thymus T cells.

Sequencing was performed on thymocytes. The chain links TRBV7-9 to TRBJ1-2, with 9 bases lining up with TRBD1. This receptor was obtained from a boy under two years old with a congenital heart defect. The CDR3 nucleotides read TGTGCCAGCAGCCCAATGGGACAGGGATCGTATGGCTACACCTTC. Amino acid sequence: CASSPMGQGSYGYTF.